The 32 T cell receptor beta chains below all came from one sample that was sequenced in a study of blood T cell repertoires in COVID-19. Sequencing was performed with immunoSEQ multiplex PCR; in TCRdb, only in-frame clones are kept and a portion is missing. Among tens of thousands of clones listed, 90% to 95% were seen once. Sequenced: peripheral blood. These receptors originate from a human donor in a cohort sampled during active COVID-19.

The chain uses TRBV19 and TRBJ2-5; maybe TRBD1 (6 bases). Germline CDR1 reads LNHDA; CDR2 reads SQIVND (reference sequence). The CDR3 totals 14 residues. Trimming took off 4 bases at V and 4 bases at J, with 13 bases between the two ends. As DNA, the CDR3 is TGTGCCAGTAGTACATTACAGGGCGGAGAGACCCAGTACTTC. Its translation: CASSTLQGGETQYF.

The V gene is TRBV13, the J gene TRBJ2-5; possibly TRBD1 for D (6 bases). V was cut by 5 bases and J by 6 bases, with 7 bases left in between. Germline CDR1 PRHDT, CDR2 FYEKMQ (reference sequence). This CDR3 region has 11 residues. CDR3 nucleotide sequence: TGTGCCAGCAGCCGGGACAAGACCCAGTACTTC. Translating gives CASSRDKTQYF.

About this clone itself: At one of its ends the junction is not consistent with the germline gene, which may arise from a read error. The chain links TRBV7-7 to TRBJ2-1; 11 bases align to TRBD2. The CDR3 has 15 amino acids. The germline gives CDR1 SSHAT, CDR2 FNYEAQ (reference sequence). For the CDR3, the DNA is TGTGCTAGCAGCTTATCTAGCGGGGGGTACAATGAGCAGTTCTTC. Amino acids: CASSLSSGGYNEQFF.

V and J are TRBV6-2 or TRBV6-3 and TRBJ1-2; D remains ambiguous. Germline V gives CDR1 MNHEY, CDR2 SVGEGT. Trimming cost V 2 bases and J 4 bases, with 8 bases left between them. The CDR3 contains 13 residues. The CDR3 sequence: CASSYGQFYGYTF. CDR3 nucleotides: TGTGCCAGCAGTTACGGGCAGTTCTATGGCTACACCTTC.

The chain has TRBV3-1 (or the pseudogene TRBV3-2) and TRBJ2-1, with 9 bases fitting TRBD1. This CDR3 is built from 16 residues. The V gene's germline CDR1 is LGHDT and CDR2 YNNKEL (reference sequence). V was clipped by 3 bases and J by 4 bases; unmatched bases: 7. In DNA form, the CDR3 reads TGTGCCAGCAGCCACCTGGGACAGGGACTATACAATGAGCAGTTCTTC. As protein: CASSHLGQGLYNEQFF.

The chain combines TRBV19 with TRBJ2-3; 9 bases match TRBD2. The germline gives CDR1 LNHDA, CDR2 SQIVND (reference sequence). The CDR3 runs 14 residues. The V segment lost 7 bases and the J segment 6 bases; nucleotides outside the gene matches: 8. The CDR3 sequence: CASTEGGGADTQYF. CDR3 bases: TGTGCCAGTACCGAGGGCGGGGGGGCCGATACGCAGTATTTT. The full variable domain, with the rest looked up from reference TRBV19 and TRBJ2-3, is DGGITQSPKYLFRKEGQNVTLSCEQNLNHDAMYWYRQDPGQGLRLIYYSQIVNDFQKGDIAEGYSVSREKKESFPLTVTSAQKNPTAFYLCASTEGGGADTQYFGPGTRLTVL.

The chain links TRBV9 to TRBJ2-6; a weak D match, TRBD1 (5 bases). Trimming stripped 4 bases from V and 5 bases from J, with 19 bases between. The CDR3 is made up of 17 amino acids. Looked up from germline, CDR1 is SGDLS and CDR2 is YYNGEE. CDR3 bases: TGTGCCAGCAGCCCCTCGACAGACCTCTGGCGGGCCAACGTCCTGACTTTC. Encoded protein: CASSPSTDLWRANVLTF.

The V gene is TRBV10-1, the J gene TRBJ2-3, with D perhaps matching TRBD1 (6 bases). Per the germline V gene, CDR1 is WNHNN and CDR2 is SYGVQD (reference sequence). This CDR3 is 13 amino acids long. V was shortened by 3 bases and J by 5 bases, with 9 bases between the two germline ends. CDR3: CASSDSGVDTQYF. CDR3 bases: TGCGCCAGCAGTGACTCAGGGGTAGATACGCAGTATTTT.

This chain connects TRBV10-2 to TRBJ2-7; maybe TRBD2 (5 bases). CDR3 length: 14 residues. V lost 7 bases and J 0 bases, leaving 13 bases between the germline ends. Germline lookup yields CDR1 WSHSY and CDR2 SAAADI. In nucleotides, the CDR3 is TGCGCCAGCACCGATGGAGGTGCCTCCTACGAGCAGTACTTC. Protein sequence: CASTDGGASYEQYF.

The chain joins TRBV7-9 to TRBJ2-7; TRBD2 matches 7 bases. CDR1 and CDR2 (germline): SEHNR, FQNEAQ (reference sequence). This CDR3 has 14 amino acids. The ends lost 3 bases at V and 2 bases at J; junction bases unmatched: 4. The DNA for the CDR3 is TGTGCCAGCAGCTTGGGAGGGTATGCCTACGAGCAGTACTTC. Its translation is CASSLGGYAYEQYF.

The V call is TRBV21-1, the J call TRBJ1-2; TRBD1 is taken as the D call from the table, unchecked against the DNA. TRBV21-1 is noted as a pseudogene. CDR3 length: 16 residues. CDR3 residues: CASSKVAPGGPYGYTF. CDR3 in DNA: TGTGCCAGCAGCAAAGTAGCGCCAGGGGGACCCTATGGCTACACCTTC.

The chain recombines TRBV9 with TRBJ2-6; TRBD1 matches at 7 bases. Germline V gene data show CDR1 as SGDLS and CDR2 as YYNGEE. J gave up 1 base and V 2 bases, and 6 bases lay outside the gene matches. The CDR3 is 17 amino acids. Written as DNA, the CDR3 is TGTGCCAGCAGCGTTGGCCTACAGGGGTCTGGGGCCAACGTCCTGACTTTC. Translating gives CASSVGLQGSGANVLTF.

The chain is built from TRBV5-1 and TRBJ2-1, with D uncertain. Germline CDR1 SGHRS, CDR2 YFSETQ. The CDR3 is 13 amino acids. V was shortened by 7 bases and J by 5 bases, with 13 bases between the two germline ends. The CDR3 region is CASGTVVNNEQFF. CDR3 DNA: TGCGCCAGCGGCACAGTAGTTAACAATGAGCAGTTCTTC.

CDR3 DNA: TGCAGCGTTGACAGTGCCCTCTATGGCTACACCTTC. Translating gives CSVDSALYGYTF. The chain carries TRBV29-1 and TRBJ1-2; D gene unclear. V was cut by 3 bases and J by 4 bases, with 9 bases left in between. Germline V lookup: CDR1 SQVTM, CDR2 ANQGSEA. CDR3 size: 12 residues.

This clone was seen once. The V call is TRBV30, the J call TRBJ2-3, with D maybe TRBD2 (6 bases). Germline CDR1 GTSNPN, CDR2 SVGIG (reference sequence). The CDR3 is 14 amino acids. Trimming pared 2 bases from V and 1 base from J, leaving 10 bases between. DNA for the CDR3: TGTGCCTGGAGTATGTCTAGCGGCACAGATACGCAGTATTTT. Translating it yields CAWSMSSGTDTQYF. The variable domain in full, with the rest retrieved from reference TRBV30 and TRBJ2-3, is SQTIHQWPATLVQPVGSPLSLECTVEGTSNPNLYWYRQAAGRGLQLLFYSVGIGQISSEVPQNLSASRPQDRQFILSSKKLLLSDSGFYLCAWSMSSGTDTQYFGPGTRLTVL.

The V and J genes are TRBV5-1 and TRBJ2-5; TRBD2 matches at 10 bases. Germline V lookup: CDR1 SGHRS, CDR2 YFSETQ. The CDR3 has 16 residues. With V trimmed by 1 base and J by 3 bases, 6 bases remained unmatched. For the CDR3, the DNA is TGCGCCAGCAGCTTGTTTTCCCTAGCGGGGGAAGAGACCCAGTACTTC. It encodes CASSLFSLAGEETQYF.

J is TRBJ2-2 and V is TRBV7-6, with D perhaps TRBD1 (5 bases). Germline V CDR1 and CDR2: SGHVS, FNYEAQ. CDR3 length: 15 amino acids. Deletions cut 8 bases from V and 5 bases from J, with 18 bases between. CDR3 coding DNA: TGTGCCAGCGTCTCAGGGCTCCGCCGGACCGGGGAGCTGTTTTTT. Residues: CASVSGLRRTGELFF.

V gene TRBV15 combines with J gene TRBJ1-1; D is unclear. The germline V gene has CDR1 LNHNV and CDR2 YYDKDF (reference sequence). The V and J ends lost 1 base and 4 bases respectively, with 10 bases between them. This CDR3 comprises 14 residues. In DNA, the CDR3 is TGTGCCACCAGCAGAGGAACCTCGGGCACTGAAGCTTTCTTT. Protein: CATSRGTSGTEAFF.

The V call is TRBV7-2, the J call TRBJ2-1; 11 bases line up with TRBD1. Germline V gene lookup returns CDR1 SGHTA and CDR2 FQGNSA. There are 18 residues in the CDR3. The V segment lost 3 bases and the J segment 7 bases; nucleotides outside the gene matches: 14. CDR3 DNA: TGTGCCAGCAGCTTCACGTCCTCCGGGACAGGGGGAGGGAATGAGCAGTTCTTC. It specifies CASSFTSSGTGGGNEQFF.

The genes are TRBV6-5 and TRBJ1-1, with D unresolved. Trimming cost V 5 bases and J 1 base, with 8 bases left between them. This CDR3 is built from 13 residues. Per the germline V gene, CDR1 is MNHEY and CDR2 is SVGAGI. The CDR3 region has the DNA TGTGCCAGCAGTAAATTGAGGAACACTGAAGCTTTCTTT. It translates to CASSKLRNTEAFF.

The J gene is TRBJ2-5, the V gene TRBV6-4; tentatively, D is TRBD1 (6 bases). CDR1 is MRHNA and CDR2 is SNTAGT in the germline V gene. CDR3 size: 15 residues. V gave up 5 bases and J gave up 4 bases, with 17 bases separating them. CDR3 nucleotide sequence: TGTGCCAGCAGTCGAAGAGGGGGTATGGGAGAGACCCAGTACTTC. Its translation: CASSRRGGMGETQYF.

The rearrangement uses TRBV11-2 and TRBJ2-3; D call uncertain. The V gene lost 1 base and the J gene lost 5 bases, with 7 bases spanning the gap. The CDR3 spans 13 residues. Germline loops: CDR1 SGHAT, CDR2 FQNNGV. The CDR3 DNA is TGTGCCAGCAGCTTAGTCTGGAGAGATACGCAGTATTTT. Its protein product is CASSLVWRDTQYF.

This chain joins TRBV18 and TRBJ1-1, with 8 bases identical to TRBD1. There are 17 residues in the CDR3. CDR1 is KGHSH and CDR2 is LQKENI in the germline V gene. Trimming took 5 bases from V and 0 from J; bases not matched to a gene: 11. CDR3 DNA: TGTGCCAGCTCAAACACATACGGACAGGGATTGAACACTGAAGCTTTCTTT. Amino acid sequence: CASSNTYGQGLNTEAFF.

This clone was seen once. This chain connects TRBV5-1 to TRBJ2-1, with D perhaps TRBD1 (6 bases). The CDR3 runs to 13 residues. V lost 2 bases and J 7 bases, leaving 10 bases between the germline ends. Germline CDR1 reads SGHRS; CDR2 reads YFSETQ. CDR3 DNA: TGCGCCAGCAGCTTCCCCCAGGGGAATGAGCAGTTCTTC. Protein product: CASSFPQGNEQFF.

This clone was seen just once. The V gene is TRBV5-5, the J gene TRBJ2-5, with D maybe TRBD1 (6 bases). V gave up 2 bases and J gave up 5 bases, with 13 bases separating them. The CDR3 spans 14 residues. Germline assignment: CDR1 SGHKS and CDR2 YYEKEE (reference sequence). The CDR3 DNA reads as TGTGCCAGCAGCTTTCACAGGGCTTTGGAGACCCAGTACTTC. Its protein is CASSFHRALETQYF.

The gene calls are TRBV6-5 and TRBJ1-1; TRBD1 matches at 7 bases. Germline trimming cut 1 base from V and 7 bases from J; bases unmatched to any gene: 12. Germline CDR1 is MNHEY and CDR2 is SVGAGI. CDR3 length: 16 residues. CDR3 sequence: CASSYLPGQRSHEAFF. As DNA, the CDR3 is TGTGCCAGCAGTTACTTACCGGGACAGAGAAGCCATGAAGCTTTCTTT.

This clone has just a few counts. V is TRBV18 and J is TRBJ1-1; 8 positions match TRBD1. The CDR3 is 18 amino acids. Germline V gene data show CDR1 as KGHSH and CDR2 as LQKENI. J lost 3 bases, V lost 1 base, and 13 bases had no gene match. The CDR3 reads CASSPQGQARSVHTEAFF. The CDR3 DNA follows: TGTGCCAGCTCACCACAGGGACAGGCGAGGAGCGTTCACACTGAAGCTTTCTTT.

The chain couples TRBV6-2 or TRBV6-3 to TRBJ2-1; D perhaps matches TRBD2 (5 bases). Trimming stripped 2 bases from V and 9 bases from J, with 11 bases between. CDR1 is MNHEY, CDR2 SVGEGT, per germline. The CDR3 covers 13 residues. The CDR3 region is CASSYMGVGEQFF. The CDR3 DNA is TGTGCCAGCAGTTACATGGGAGTGGGTGAGCAGTTCTTC.

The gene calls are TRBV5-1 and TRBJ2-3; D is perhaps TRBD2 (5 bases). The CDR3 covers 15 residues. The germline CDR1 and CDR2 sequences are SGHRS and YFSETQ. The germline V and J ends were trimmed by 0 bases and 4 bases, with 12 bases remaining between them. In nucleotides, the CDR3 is TGCGCCAGCAGCTTGGGAAGCGCGGGTGCAGATACGCAGTATTTT. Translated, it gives CASSLGSAGADTQYF.

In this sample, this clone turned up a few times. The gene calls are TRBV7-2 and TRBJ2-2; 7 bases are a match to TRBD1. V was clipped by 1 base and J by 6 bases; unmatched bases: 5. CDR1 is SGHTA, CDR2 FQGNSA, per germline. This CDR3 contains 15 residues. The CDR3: CASSLGTGNAGELFF. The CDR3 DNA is TGTGCCAGCAGCTTAGGGACAGGAAATGCCGGGGAGCTGTTTTTT.

CDR3 DNA: TGTGCCAGCAGCCAAAATAACAGGGTGGCGGCTTTCTTT. It is translated as CASSQNNRVAAFF. The V gene is TRBV4-2, the J gene TRBJ1-1; tentatively, D is TRBD1 (6 bases). Trimming cost V 2 bases and J 11 bases, with 15 bases left between them. Germline V lookup: CDR1 LGHNA, CDR2 YNFKEQ. This CDR3 is 13 amino acids long.

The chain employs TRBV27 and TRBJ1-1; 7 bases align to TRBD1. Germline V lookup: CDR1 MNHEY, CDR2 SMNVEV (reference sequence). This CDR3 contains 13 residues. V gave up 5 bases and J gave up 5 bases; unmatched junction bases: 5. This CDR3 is CASSRTGETEAFF. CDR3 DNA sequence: TGTGCCAGCAGTCGAACAGGGGAAACTGAAGCTTTCTTT.